This T cell receptor beta chain stems from a study of T cell responses to AZD1222 COVID-19 vaccine. On the study more broadly: Second-dose recipients at about 4 or about 12 weeks were treated as one pooled group.

The CDR3 spans 14 residues. The germline V gene has CDR1 MNHEY and CDR2 SVGAGI. Trimming cost V 7 bases and J 0 bases, with 12 bases left between them. Profiled with immunoSEQ multiplex PCR; TCRdb holds only in-frame clones, not every one. This table has about 83,000 clones, roughly 83% appearing once. Concerning this clone itself: As yet, its antigen is unknown.

Notes on the study in general: At baseline, just a handful of AZD1222 recipients tested seropositive.

Specimen: peripheral blood, collected on day 0 of AZD1222 vaccination. The clonotype comes from an adult in good health. The chain links TRBV6-5 to TRBJ1-1; the D gene is possibly TRBD1 (5 bases). The CDR3 sequence is CASNSGQLNTEAFF. DNA of the CDR3: TGTGCCAGCAACTCCGGACAATTGAACACTGAAGCTTTCTTT.